This TCR beta chain appears in the sequencing data of a study of blood T cell repertoires in COVID-19 (dated by TCRdb to 2019 to 2021). The study in broad terms: Samples from collaborators originated in the United States, Italy and Spain and spanned both the acute and convalescent phases of COVID-19. The samples were drawn from the first 160 participants of the ongoing ImmuneRACE study and from 1,254 subjects provided by 6 global collaborators. The dataset comprised deeply sampled blood TCRbeta repertoires from subjects exposed to, actively infected with, or recovered from COVID-19. Where available, HLA class I and class II types were obtained from metadata supplied by the sample provider rather than from assay-based typing. Sample metadata almost always included a de-identified subject ID, COVID-19 status, age in years and sex. The prospective study material was composed of cDNA or gDNA derived from T cells, B-cell-depleted T cells, or PBMCs. The repertoires were released in a freely available public database intended as a resource for research on the immune response to SARS-CoV-2.

Study-wide findings and limitations: How much clinical and demographic metadata was included differed by source and by participant, and the metadata was provided uncurated.

Each collaborating institution followed its own protocols to collect whole blood in K2EDTA tubes. For TCRbeta analysis, collaborator samples were shipped as frozen whole blood, as isolated PBMCs, or as DNA extracted from either sample type. CDR1 and CDR2 are drawn from the germline V gene: SGHTA, FQGNSA. The CDR3 numbers 14 residues from cysteine through phenylalanine. Only the CDR3 DNA stays, 42 bases, in frame from base 1. The V end gives up 5 bases and the J end 5 bases, leaving 6 bases in the junction not matched to a gene. As for this clone: Its binding antigen is unknown. Base quality data are lacking; no much larger clone is found one base away.

TCRbeta CDR3 regions were amplified from genomic DNA by means of the immunoSEQ Assay, a bias-controlled multiplex PCR. The published analysis was carried out like this. The number of nucleated cells in each sample was estimated from the amplification of reference gene primers within the assay. To quantify the absolute abundance of each unique TCRbeta CDR3 rearrangement, sequence reads were collapsed and filtered. For each sample, productive Simpson clonality was calculated as the square root of Simpson's diversity index across productive rearrangements. As stored in TCRdb, this immuneACCESS dataset retains in-frame rearrangements with V and J assigned. A fraction of the clones does not appear; measured against another copy, unresolved V genes explain less than half of the discrepancy, and the remainder lacks a known reason. That table furnishes V, J and clone size, whereas the DNA furnished D and trimming. The sample table shows about 160,000 clones, and around 80% are seen once. The top ten clones comprise roughly 9.5% of the sample.

The specimen was peripheral blood. Here the chain combines TRBV7-2 and TRBJ2-5; TRBD2 aligns with 9 central bases. The sequence came from a woman of 80 years or more with active or convalescent COVID-19. Read as DNA, the sequence is TGTGCCAGCAGCATTCCCGGGACTAGCGAGACCCAGTACTTC. This sequence encodes CASSIPGTSETQYF.